This T cell receptor (beta chain) was documented in a study of shared T cell receptors in the human thymus. The method was immunoSEQ multiplex PCR; TCRdb's version includes in-frame clones alone and lacks a portion of them. Of some 400,000 clones detected, approximately 95% appear once; the ten largest clones hold about 0.02%. Germline trimming cut 0 bases from V and 4 bases from J; bases unmatched to any gene: 11. CDR1 and CDR2 (germline): LNHNV, YYDKDF (reference sequence). The CDR3 has 19 residues. The chain employs TRBV15 and TRBJ2-3; 12 nucleotides agree with TRBD2. The sequenced sample was thymocytes. The receptor comes from a human donor. CDR3 DNA: TGTGCCACCAGCAGAGAGAACTCCCAGACTAGCGGGAGATCAGATACGCAGTATTTT. Translation: CATSRENSQTSGRSDTQYF.